Below are 30 T cell receptor beta chains sequenced from a single sample in a study of shared clonotypes between healthy human individuals. Data came from immunoSEQ multiplex PCR; TCRdb stores just in-frame clones and leaves some out. Of roughly 2.5 million clones in the sample, over 85% are singletons; the top ten hold over 0.12%. The sample was naive CD4+ T cells sorted from blood. The subset here: CD45RA+ positively selected. These receptors were obtained from a man aged 18 to 29 in good health.

V and J are TRBV18 and TRBJ2-1; D is undetermined. The CDR3 is 14 residues long. Trimming took 3 bases from V and 9 from J, leaving 15 bases between them. CDR1 and CDR2 (germline): KGHSH, LQKENI. CDR3 residues: CASSPRLVDGEQFF. The CDR3 DNA reads as TGTGCCAGCTCACCCCGACTTGTCGACGGTGAGCAGTTCTTC.

The chain is built from TRBV13 and TRBJ1-2; maybe TRBD1 (5 bases). Looked up from germline, CDR1 is PRHDT and CDR2 is FYEKMQ (reference sequence). V lost 5 bases, J lost 4 bases, and 11 bases lay in between. This CDR3 spans 13 amino acids. CDR3 DNA sequence: TGTGCCAGCAGCACCAGGGCCCTCTATGGCTACACCTTC. Translation: CASSTRALYGYTF.

The V gene is TRBV7-9, the J gene TRBJ2-1; D possibly corresponds to TRBD2 (5 bases). CDR1 and CDR2 (germline): SEHNR, FQNEAQ (reference sequence). The CDR3 totals 14 residues. V gave up 5 bases and J gave up 0 bases, with 8 bases separating them. CDR3 sequence: CASSLRDSYNEQFF. CDR3 sequence (DNA): TGTGCCAGCAGCCTTCGGGACTCCTACAATGAGCAGTTCTTC. Using reference TRBV7-9 and TRBJ2-1 for the parts outside the CDR3, the full variable domain is DTGVSQNPRHKITKRGQNVTFRCDPISEHNRLYWYRQTLGQGPEFLTYFQNEAQLEKSRLLSDRFSAERPKGSFSTLEIQRTEQGDSAMYLCASSLRDSYNEQFFGPGTRLTVL.

The chain joins TRBV18 to TRBJ1-1; D might be TRBD1 (5 bases). Germline V gene sequence: CDR1 KGHSH, CDR2 LQKENI. The CDR3 consists of 17 residues. V dropped 0 bases and J dropped 1 base, with 15 bases sitting between them. The CDR3 DNA reads as TGTGCCAGCTCACCACCCGGGCCGGGGCTGAAGAACACTGAAGCTTTCTTT. It yields the protein CASSPPGPGLKNTEAFF.

This CDR3 reads CASSPIGDGYTF. The CDR3 bases are TGTGCCAGCTCACCTATTGGAGATGGCTACACCTTC. The genes are TRBV18 and TRBJ1-2, with no clear D. V dropped 3 bases and J dropped 6 bases, with 8 bases sitting between them. CDR3 size: 12 residues. Germline V CDR1 and CDR2: KGHSH, LQKENI.

This clone was observed a single time. This rearrangement joins TRBV19 to TRBJ2-4; 9 positions agree with TRBD1. CDR1 and CDR2 (germline): LNHDA, SQIVND (reference sequence). J lost 4 bases, V lost 9 bases, and 1 base had no gene match. The CDR3 covers 12 residues. CDR3 in amino acids: CASGQGKNIQYF. In DNA, the CDR3 is TGTGCCAGCGGACAGGGGAAAAACATTCAGTACTTC.

The gene calls are TRBV18 and TRBJ2-3, with D perhaps matching TRBD1 (5 bases). V lost 2 bases and J 1 base, leaving 7 bases between the germline ends. This CDR3 is built from 14 residues. Germline V lookup: CDR1 KGHSH, CDR2 LQKENI. For the CDR3, the DNA is TGTGCCAGCTCACCAGGGGCGGGCACAGATACGCAGTATTTT. As protein: CASSPGAGTDTQYF.

The V gene is TRBV11-3, the J gene TRBJ2-1; D unresolved. Trimming took off 1 base at V and 10 bases at J, with 11 bases between the two ends. Germline CDR1 and CDR2: SGHNT and YENEEA. CDR3 length: 13 amino acids. CDR3 sequence: CASSLGRFEEQFF. In DNA, the CDR3 is TGTGCCAGCAGCTTAGGGCGATTTGAGGAGCAGTTCTTC.

The chain employs TRBV28 and TRBJ1-5, with no clear D. Germline V CDR1 and CDR2: MDHEN, SYDVKM. The CDR3 length is 14 residues. Trimming removed 6 bases at V and 4 bases at J, with 13 bases between. The CDR3 DNA reads as TGTGCCAGCAGCCCCCCCCCGCGTAATCAGCCCCAGCATTTT. Translated, it gives CASSPPPRNQPQHF.

V gene TRBV9 combines with J gene TRBJ2-7; D is uncertain. This CDR3 has 14 amino acids. The V end was cut by 0 bases, the J end by 2 bases, with 9 bases between. From germline, CDR1 is SGDLS and CDR2 YYNGEE. The CDR3 bases are TGTGCCAGCAGCGTAGAGCCCCAGACCTACGAGCAGTACTTC. Protein sequence: CASSVEPQTYEQYF.

The genes are TRBV5-4 and TRBJ2-2; D might be TRBD2 (6 bases). Trimming cost V 4 bases and J 5 bases, with 18 bases left between them. Germline values: CDR1 SGHNT, CDR2 YYREEE (reference sequence). CDR3 length: 16 residues. The CDR3 reads CASSLPAVGGTGELFF. CDR3 DNA: TGTGCCAGCAGCCTCCCGGCGGTCGGAGGGACCGGGGAGCTGTTTTTT.

This rearrangement joins TRBV7-9 to TRBJ1-5; D is ambiguous. The length of the CDR3 is 15 residues. V lost 5 bases, J lost 5 bases, and 16 bases lay in between. CDR1 and CDR2 (germline): SEHNR, FQNEAQ (reference sequence). The CDR3 DNA is TGTGCCAGCAGCACCGGGCCAACTAACCATCAGCCCCAGCATTTT. Its protein product is CASSTGPTNHQPQHF.

Worth noting for this clone: This CDR3 is also generated by other DNA sequences in the sample. The chain carries TRBV11-3 and TRBJ2-3, with D possibly matching TRBD2 (6 bases). Looked up from germline, CDR1 is SGHNT and CDR2 is YENEEA. V lost 3 bases and J lost 2, with 6 bases in between. The CDR3 totals 13 residues. Here the CDR3 DNA reads TGTGCCAGCAGCTTGGACTACACAGATACGCAGTATTTT. It encodes CASSLDYTDTQYF.

CDR3 DNA: TGTGCCAGTAGCGCTAGCGGACTCGGCAGCTACAATGAGCAGTTCTTC. Encoded protein: CASSASGLGSYNEQFF. The rearrangement links TRBV19 to TRBJ2-1; 7 bases map to TRBD2. Germline CDR1 is LNHDA and CDR2 is SQIVND (reference sequence). Trimming took 6 bases from V and 3 from J; bases not matched to a gene: 11. The length of the CDR3 is 16 residues. Drawing the rest from reference TRBV19 and TRBJ2-1, the complete variable domain is DGGITQSPKYLFRKEGQNVTLSCEQNLNHDAMYWYRQDPGQGLRLIYYSQIVNDFQKGDIAEGYSVSREKKESFPLTVTSAQKNPTAFYLCASSASGLGSYNEQFFGPGTRLTVL.

This clone appeared a single time. This sequence joins TRBV11-3 and TRBJ2-1; D perhaps matches TRBD2 (5 bases). CDR3 length: 12 residues. V lost 0 bases to trimming and J lost 10 bases, with 7 bases between them. Germline loops: CDR1 SGHNT, CDR2 YENEEA. CDR3 amino acids: CASSLEGSEQFF. CDR3 nucleotides: TGTGCCAGCAGCTTAGAGGGGAGCGAGCAGTTCTTC.

The chain combines TRBV14 with TRBJ2-2; 8 nucleotides align to TRBD1. Trimming removed 5 bases from V and 5 bases from J; junction bases left unmatched: 10. There are 16 residues in the CDR3. The germline gives CDR1 SGHDN, CDR2 FVKESK. This chain's CDR3 is CASSDPTGVKTGELFF. The DNA for the CDR3 is TGTGCCAGCAGCGACCCGACAGGGGTGAAAACCGGGGAGCTGTTTTTT.

Only one count was recorded for this clone. The J gene is TRBJ2-5, the V gene TRBV2, with TRBD2 matching over 15 bases. Per germline, CDR1 SNHLY and CDR2 FYNNEI. The CDR3 spans 17 residues. After removal of 8 bases from V and 0 bases from J, the junction contained 7 bases not matched to a gene. CDR3 sequence reads: CASPGTSGGPYQETQYF. CDR3 sequence (DNA): TGTGCCAGCCCTGGGACTAGCGGGGGGCCGTACCAAGAGACCCAGTACTTC.

The rearrangement joins TRBV19 to TRBJ1-5, with a weak D call TRBD1 (5 bases). V lost 6 bases to trimming and J lost 0 bases, with 12 bases between them. This CDR3 is 15 amino acids long. Germline CDR1 reads LNHDA; CDR2 reads SQIVND (reference sequence). Here the CDR3 reads CASRETEYSNQPQHF. The DNA of the CDR3 is TGTGCCAGTAGAGAGACAGAGTATAGCAATCAGCCCCAGCATTTT.

In DNA, the CDR3 is TGCAGTGCTAGGCTAAACGATGGCTACACCTTC. It codes for CSARLNDGYTF. The chain recombines TRBV20-1 with TRBJ1-2, with D uncertain. Trimming removed 3 bases from V and 6 bases from J, with 8 bases in between. Per the germline V gene, CDR1 is DFQATT and CDR2 is SNEGSKA (reference sequence). CDR3 length equals 11 residues.

This clone was recorded a few times. V usage is TRBV6-1 and J usage is TRBJ1-1; no definite D call. CDR1 MNHNS and CDR2 SASEGT come from the germline V gene. Between the trimmed V and J ends, which lost 6 bases and 0 bases, there was a span of 8 bases. The CDR3 length is 13 residues. The CDR3 nucleotides are TGTGCCAGCAGCCTCAACGTGAACACTGAAGCTTTCTTT. Protein sequence: CASSLNVNTEAFF.

The chain combines TRBV6-5 with TRBJ2-4, with TRBD1 matching over 7 bases. Trimming cost V 4 bases and J 7 bases; bases outside gene matches: 10. The CDR3 is 15 amino acids. Germline values: CDR1 MNHEY, CDR2 SVGAGI. In DNA, the CDR3 is TGTGCCAGCAGTTCCATACAGGGGAGAGGTAACATTCAGTACTTC. This sequence encodes CASSSIQGRGNIQYF.

V gene TRBV6-4 combines with J gene TRBJ1-6, with D possibly being TRBD1 (6 bases). Germline V CDR1 and CDR2: MRHNA, SNTAGT. The CDR3 totals 14 residues. V dropped 8 bases and J dropped 7 bases, with 15 bases sitting between them. Written as DNA, the CDR3 is TGTGCCAGCGGGGAAGGGGGTCTGAATTCACCCCTCCACTTT. This codes for CASGEGGLNSPLHF.

As regards this clone: Other DNA variants within this sample encode the same CDR3. This chain links TRBV5-1 with TRBJ2-3; 10 positions match TRBD2. This CDR3 has 15 residues. With 1 base clipped from V and 2 bases from J, the junction kept 1 base outside the gene matches. The germline V gene has CDR1 SGHRS and CDR2 YFSETQ. The CDR3 loop reads CASSLTSGVTDTQYF. In DNA, the CDR3 is TGCGCCAGCAGCTTGACTAGCGGGGTCACAGATACGCAGTATTTT.

The V gene is TRBV2, the J gene TRBJ2-1; 12 bases match TRBD2. CDR1 is SNHLY and CDR2 is FYNNEI in the germline V gene. This CDR3 is built from 13 residues. V lost 8 bases, J lost 7 bases, and 3 bases stayed unmatched. CDR3 in amino acids: CASGLAGWNEQFF. CDR3 coding DNA: TGTGCCAGCGGACTAGCGGGATGGAATGAGCAGTTCTTC.

This chain joins TRBV10-2 and TRBJ1-1, with 7 bases aligning to TRBD1. The CDR3 is made up of 15 amino acids. Germline lookup yields CDR1 WSHSY and CDR2 SAAADI. The V segment lost 5 bases and the J segment 1 base; nucleotides outside the gene matches: 7. In DNA, the CDR3 is TGCGCCAGCAGTCTACAGGGGCGGAAGAACACTGAAGCTTTCTTT. It specifies CASSLQGRKNTEAFF.

Note on this clone: This specimen includes other DNA sequences encoding the same CDR3. This CDR3 reads CASSEGRDPNYGYTF. The DNA of the CDR3 is TGTGCCAGCAGTGAAGGACGGGACCCTAACTATGGCTACACCTTC. V gene TRBV6-1 combines with J gene TRBJ1-2, with D tentatively TRBD1 (5 bases). The V end lost 1 base, the J end lost 0 bases, and 9 bases lay between the germline ends. The CDR3 totals 15 residues. Germline V gene sequence: CDR1 MNHNS, CDR2 SASEGT.

The chain carries TRBV9 and TRBJ2-6; no clear D gene. The CDR3 has 17 residues. The germline V gene encodes CDR1 SGDLS and CDR2 YYNGEE. Trimming took off 3 bases at V and 4 bases at J, with 17 bases between the two ends. CDR3 sequence reads: CASSGPRLTGGANVLTF. DNA for the CDR3: TGTGCCAGCAGCGGACCCCGCCTAACTGGAGGGGCCAACGTCCTGACTTTC.

The rearrangement joins TRBV9 to TRBJ1-2; TRBD1 is a possible D gene (6 bases). Trimming pared 4 bases from V and 3 bases from J, leaving 19 bases between. Germline CDR1 and CDR2: SGDLS and YYNGEE. This CDR3 comprises 16 residues. The CDR3 bases are TGTGCCAGCAGCCCTAAGACGTCGACAGGACACTATGGCTACACCTTC. Residues: CASSPKTSTGHYGYTF.

This chain joins TRBV30 and TRBJ2-5, with 8 bases lining up with TRBD1. Germline CDR1 reads GTSNPN; CDR2 reads SVGIG (reference sequence). CDR3 size: 15 residues. The V and J ends lost 0 bases and 4 bases, in that order; junction bases with no gene match: 7. The CDR3 nucleotides are TGTGCCTGGAGTGTACACGTCAGGGGGCGAGAGACCCAGTACTTC. It codes for CAWSVHVRGRETQYF.

With respect to this clone: The same CDR3 can be traced to other DNA sequences in this sample. The CDR3 coding sequence is TGTGCCAGCAGCGCAAGTTCTGGGGCCAACGTCCTGACTTTC. The encoded protein is CASSASSGANVLTF. The chain couples TRBV9 to TRBJ2-6; no clear D. The V and J ends lost 3 bases and 1 base respectively, with 5 bases between them. The CDR3 length is 14 residues. Germline V gene sequence: CDR1 SGDLS, CDR2 YYNGEE.